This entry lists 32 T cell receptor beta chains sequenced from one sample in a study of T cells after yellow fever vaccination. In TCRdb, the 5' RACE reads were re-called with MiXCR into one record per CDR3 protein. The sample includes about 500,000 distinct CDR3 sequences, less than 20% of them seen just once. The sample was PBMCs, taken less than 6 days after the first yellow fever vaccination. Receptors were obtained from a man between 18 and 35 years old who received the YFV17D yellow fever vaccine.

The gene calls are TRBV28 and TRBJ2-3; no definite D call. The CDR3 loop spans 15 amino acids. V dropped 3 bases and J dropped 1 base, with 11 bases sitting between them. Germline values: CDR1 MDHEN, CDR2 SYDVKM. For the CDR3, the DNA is TGTGCCAGCAGTTTCTACGGGTTACGCACAGATACGCAGTATTTT. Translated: CASSFYGLRTDTQYF.

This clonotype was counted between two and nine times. The CDR3, as DNA: TGTGCCAGCAGCTTAACAGGGGTGGTTGAAAAACTGTTTTTT. This codes for CASSLTGVVEKLFF. This chain links TRBV7-9 with TRBJ1-4; the match to TRBD1 covers 7 bases. V trimming: 2 bases; J trimming: 7 bases; junction bases outside the gene matches: 4. In germline, CDR1 is SEHNR, CDR2 FQNEAQ (reference sequence). This CDR3 region has 14 residues.

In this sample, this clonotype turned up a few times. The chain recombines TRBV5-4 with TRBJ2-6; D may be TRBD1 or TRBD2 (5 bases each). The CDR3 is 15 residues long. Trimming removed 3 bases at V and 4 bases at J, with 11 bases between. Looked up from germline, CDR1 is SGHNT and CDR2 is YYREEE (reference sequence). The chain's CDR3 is CASSSGTEGANVLTF. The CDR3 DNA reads TGTGCCAGCAGCTCGGGGACCGAAGGGGCCAACGTCCTGACTTTC.

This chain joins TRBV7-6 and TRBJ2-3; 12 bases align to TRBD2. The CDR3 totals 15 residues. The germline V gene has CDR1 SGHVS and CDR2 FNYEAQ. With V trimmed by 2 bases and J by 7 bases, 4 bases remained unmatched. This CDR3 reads CASSLSSGGANTQYF. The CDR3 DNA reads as TGTGCCAGCAGCTTATCTAGCGGGGGGGCAAATACGCAGTATTTT.

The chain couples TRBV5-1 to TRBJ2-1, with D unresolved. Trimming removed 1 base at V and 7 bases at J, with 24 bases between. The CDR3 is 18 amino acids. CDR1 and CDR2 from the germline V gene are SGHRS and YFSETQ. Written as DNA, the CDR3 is TGCGCCAGCAGCTTGCCACCCCTTAGGTTCAGGTTTAATAATGAGCAGTTCTTC. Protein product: CASSLPPLRFRFNNEQFF.

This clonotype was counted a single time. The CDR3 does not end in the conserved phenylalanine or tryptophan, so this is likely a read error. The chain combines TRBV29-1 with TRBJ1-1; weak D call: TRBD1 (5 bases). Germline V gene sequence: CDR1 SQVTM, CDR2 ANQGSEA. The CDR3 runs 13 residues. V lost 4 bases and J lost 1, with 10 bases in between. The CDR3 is CSVGRQGNTEAFL. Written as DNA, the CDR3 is TGCAGCGTTGGCCGCCAGGGGAACACTGAAGCTTTCCTT.

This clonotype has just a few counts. Here the CDR3 reads CASSRTGFYETQYF. In DNA, the CDR3 is TGTGCCAGCAGTCGGACAGGCTTTTACGAGACCCAGTACTTC. The V call is TRBV6-1, the J call TRBJ2-5; 7 bases agree with TRBD1. Germline lookup yields CDR1 MNHNS and CDR2 SASEGT. The CDR3 has 14 amino acids. The V segment lost 5 bases and the J segment 5 bases; nucleotides outside the gene matches: 8.

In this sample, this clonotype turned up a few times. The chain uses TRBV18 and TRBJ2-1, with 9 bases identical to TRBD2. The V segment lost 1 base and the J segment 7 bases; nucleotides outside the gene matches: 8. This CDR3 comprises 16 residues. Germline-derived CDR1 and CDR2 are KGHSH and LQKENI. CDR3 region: CASSPRPSGDVNEQFF. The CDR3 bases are TGTGCCAGCTCACCACGGCCTAGCGGGGATGTTAATGAGCAGTTCTTC.

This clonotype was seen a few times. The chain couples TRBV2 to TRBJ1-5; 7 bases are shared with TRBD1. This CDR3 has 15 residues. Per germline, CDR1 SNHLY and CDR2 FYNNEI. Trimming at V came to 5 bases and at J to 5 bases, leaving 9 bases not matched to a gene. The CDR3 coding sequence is TGTGCCAGCAGTCTTAGACAGGGAGAGGATCAGCCCCAGCATTTT. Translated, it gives CASSLRQGEDQPQHF.

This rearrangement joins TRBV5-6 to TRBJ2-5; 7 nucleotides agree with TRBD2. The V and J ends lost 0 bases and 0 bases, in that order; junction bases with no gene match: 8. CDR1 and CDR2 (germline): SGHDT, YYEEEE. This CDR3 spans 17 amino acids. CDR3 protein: CASSLAGGWAYQETQYF. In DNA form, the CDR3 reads TGTGCCAGCAGCTTGGCCGGGGGGTGGGCGTACCAAGAGACCCAGTACTTC.

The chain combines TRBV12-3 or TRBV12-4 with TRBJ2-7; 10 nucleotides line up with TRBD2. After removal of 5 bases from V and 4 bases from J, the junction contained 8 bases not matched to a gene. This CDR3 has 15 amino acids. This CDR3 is CASSQLAGGLYEQYF. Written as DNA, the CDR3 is TGTGCCAGCAGTCAGTTAGCGGGGGGTTTGTACGAGCAGTACTTC.

CDR3 DNA: TGTGCCAGCAGAAGAAGCGGGGGGGCCGGATCCTACAATGAGCAGTTCTTC. Its protein product is CASRRSGGAGSYNEQFF. The chain combines TRBV27 with TRBJ2-1; 10 bases are shared with TRBD2. The CDR3 loop spans 17 amino acids. Per the germline V gene, CDR1 is MNHEY and CDR2 is SMNVEV (reference sequence). Trimming removed 6 bases from V and 1 base from J; junction bases left unmatched: 9.

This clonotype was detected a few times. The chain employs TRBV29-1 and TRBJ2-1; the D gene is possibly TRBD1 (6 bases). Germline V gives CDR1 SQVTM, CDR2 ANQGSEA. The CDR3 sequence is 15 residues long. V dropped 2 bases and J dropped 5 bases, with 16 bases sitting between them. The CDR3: CSVEYAGASDNEQFF. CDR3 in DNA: TGCAGCGTTGAATACGCAGGGGCGTCGGACAATGAGCAGTTCTTC.

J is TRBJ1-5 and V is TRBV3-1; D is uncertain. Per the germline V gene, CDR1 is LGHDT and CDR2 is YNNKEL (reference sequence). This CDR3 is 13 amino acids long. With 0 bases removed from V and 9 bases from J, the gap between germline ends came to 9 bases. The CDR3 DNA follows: TGTGCCAGCAGCCAAGATCCTTATCTGCCCCAGCATTTT. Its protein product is CASSQDPYLPQHF.

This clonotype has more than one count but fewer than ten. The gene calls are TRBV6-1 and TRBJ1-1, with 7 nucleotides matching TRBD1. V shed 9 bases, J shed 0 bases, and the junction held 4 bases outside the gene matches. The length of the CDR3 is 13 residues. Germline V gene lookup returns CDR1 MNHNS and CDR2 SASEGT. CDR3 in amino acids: CASVGTVNTEAFF. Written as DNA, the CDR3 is TGTGCCAGTGTCGGGACAGTGAACACTGAAGCTTTCTTT.

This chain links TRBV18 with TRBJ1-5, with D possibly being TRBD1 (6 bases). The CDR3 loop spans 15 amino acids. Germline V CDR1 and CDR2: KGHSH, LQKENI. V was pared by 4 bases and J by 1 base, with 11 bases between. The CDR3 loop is CASSQQGDSNQPQHF. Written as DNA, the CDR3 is TGTGCCAGCTCACAACAGGGAGACAGCAATCAGCCCCAGCATTTT.

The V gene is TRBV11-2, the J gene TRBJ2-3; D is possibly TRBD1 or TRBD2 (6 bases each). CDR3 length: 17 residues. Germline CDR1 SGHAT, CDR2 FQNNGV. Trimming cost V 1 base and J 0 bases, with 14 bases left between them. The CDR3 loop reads CASSLVEGGISTDTQYF. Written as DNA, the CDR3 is TGTGCCAGCAGCTTAGTAGAGGGGGGAATTAGCACAGATACGCAGTATTTT.

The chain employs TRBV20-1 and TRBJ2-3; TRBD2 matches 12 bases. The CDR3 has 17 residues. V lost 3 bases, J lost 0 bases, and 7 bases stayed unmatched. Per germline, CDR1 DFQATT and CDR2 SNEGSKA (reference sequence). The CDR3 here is CSARLLAGGPSTDTQYF. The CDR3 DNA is TGCAGTGCTAGGCTGCTAGCGGGGGGGCCTAGCACAGATACGCAGTATTTT.

This CDR3 is CASSPSAGNTIYF. DNA for the CDR3: TGTGCCAGCAGCCCGTCGGCTGGAAACACCATATATTTT. The chain combines TRBV3-1 with TRBJ1-3; D gene unclear. Germline V gene data show CDR1 as LGHDT and CDR2 as YNNKEL (reference sequence). CDR3 length: 13 amino acids. Trimming removed 4 bases from V and 2 bases from J, with 6 bases in between.

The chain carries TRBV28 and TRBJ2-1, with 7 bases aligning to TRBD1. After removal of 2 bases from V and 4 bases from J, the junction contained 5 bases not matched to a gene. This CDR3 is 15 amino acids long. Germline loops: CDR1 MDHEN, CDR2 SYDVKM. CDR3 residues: CASSLRQGLYNEQFF. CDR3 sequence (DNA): TGTGCCAGCAGTTTAAGACAGGGTTTATACAATGAGCAGTTCTTC.

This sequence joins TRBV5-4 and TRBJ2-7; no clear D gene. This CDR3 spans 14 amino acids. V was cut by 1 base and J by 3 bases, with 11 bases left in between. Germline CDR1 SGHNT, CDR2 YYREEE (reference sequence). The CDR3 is CASSLSQQNYEQYV. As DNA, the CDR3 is TGTGCCAGCAGCTTGTCCCAACAAAACTACGAGCAGTACGTC.

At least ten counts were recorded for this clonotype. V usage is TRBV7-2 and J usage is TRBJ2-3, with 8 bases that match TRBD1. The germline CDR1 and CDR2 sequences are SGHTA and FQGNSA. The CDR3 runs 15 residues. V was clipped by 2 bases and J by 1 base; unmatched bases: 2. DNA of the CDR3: TGTGCCAGCAGCTTACTGGACAGGGGCACAGATACGCAGTATTTT. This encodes CASSLLDRGTDTQYF.

The CDR3 spells CSVEAAGGGYTF. The DNA of the CDR3 is TGCAGCGTTGAAGCGGCAGGGGGAGGCTACACCTTC. The V and J genes are TRBV29-1 and TRBJ1-2; 7 nucleotides align to TRBD1. The CDR3 runs to 12 residues. The germline V gene encodes CDR1 SQVTM and CDR2 ANQGSEA. V was pared by 1 base and J by 8 bases, with 4 bases of the junction left unmatched. Looking up the rest from reference TRBV29-1 and TRBJ1-2 gives the full variable domain: SAVISQKPSRDICQRGTSLTIQCQVDSQVTMMFWYRQQPGQSLTLIATANQGSEATYESGFVIDKFPISRPNLTFSTLTVSNMSPEDSSIYLCSVEAAGGGYTFGSGTRLTVV.

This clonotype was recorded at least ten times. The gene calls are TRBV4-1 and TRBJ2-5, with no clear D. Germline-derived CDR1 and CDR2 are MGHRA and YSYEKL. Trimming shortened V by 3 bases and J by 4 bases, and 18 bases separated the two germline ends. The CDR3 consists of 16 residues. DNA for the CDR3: TGCGCCAGCAGCCAGGATGAACTCGGTTTTGGAGAGACCCAGTACTTC. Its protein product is CASSQDELGFGETQYF.

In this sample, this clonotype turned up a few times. In nucleotides, the CDR3 is TGTGCCAGCAGTTACTCTTCGACAGGGGATTCACCCCTCCACTTT. It translates to CASSYSSTGDSPLHF. The chain links TRBV6-5 to TRBJ1-6, with 8 bases matching TRBD1. The germline CDR1 and CDR2 sequences are MNHEY and SVGAGI. This CDR3 is 15 amino acids long. V shed 0 bases, J shed 8 bases, and the junction held 3 bases outside the gene matches.

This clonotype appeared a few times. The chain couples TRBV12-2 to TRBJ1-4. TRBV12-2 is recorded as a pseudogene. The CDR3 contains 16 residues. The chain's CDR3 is CASRLGPQATNEKLFF. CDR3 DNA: TGTGCAAGTCGCTTAGGCCCTCAAGCAACTAATGAAAAACTGTTTTTT.

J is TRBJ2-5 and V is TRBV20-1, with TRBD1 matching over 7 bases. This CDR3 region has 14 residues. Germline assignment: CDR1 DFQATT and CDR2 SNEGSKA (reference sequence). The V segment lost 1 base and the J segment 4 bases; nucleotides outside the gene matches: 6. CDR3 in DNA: TGCAGTGCTAGAGTAAAGGCAGGGGGAGAGACCCAGTACTTC. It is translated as CSARVKAGGETQYF.

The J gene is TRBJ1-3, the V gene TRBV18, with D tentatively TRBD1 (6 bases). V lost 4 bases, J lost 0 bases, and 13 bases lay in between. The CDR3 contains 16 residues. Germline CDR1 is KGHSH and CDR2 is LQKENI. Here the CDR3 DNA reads TGTGCCAGCTCACTGCAGGGAGGGGGCTCTGGAAACACCATATATTTT. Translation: CASSLQGGGSGNTIYF.

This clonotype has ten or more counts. The CDR3 is CASSFQNNEQFF. The CDR3 DNA reads as TGTGCCAGCAGTTTCCAGAACAATGAGCAGTTCTTC. This chain joins TRBV28 and TRBJ2-1; D gene unclear. The CDR3 sequence is 12 residues long. V shed 3 bases and J shed 5 bases, with 5 bases lying between them. From germline, CDR1 is MDHEN and CDR2 SYDVKM. The complete variable domain, with remaining parts taken from reference TRBV28 and TRBJ2-1, reads DVKVTQSSRYLVKRTGEKVFLECVQDMDHENMFWYRQDPGLGLRLIYFSYDVKMKEKGDIPEGYSVSREKKERFSLILESASTNQTSMYLCASSFQNNEQFFGPGTRLTVL.

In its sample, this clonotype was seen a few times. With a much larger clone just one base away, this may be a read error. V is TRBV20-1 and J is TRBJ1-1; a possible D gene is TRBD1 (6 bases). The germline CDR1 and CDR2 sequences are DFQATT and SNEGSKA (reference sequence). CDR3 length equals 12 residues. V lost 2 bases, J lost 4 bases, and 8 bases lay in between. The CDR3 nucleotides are TGCAGTGCTAGACAGGGGAGCACTGAAGCTTTCTTT. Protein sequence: CSARQGSTEAFF.

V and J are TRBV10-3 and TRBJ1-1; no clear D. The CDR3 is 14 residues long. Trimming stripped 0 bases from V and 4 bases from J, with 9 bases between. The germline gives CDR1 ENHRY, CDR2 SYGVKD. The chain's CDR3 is CAISESWSGTEAFF. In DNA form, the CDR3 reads TGTGCCATCAGTGAGTCATGGTCGGGCACTGAAGCTTTCTTT.

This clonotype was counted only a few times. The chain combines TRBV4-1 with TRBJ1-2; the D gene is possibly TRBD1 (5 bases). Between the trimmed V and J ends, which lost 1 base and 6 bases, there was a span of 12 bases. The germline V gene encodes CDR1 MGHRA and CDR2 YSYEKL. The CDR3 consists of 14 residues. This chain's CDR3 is CASSQATGSNGYTF. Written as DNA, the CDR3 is TGCGCCAGCAGCCAAGCTACAGGCAGCAATGGCTACACCTTC.